This T cell receptor beta chain was profiled in a study of a mutant IDH1 vaccine in newly diagnosed glioma (dated by TCRdb to the early 2020s). Regarding the research as a whole: Patients received eight vaccinations in weeks 1, 3, 5, 7, 11, 15, 19 and 23, corresponding to visits V03 through V10. Before enrollment, patients had received standard therapy of radiotherapy alone, temozolomide alone, or radiochemotherapy with temozolomide; most received the combination. In the chemotherapy-containing groups, vaccination started alongside temozolomide cycles, whereas in patients who had radiotherapy alone it started 4-6 weeks after radiotherapy. Six visits were used for peripheral blood collection: V03 (baseline), V05, V07, V10, V12 and V13. Of the 30 or so patients who were treated, approximately 60% were male and approximately 38% were female, and the mean age was roughly 40 years. For exploratory analyses, fewer than 30 treated patients had longitudinal TCRB deep sequencing done wherever samples were available.

V is shortened by 0 bases, J by 3 bases, and the region joining them spans 14 bases. The CDR3 measures 17 amino acids from cysteine to phenylalanine. The sequence is cut down to CDR3 DNA, 51 bases in frame from base 1. The CDR1 and CDR2 encoded by the germline V gene (reference sequence) are MNHEY and SMNVEV. Turning to this clone: Its cognate antigen has yet to be identified. No much larger clonotype is one base removed from it; base qualities were not supplied.

The time point label, read with the paper, signifies: week 23, last vaccination. Each vaccine dose, consisting of 300 ug of a 20-mer mutant IDH1 peptide in Montanide, was administered subcutaneously with topical imiquimod. Donors had newly diagnosed WHO grade 3 or 4 IDH1-mutant astrocytomas with loss of nuclear ATRX. The samples were drawn from NOA16, a multicentre, single-arm, open-label phase I trial in Germany that tested a mutant IDH1 peptide vaccine in humans for the first time. Genomic DNA for TCRB sequencing was extracted from EDTA blood using the DNeasy Blood and Tissue Kit. Library creation used the immunoSEQ multiplex PCR assay. Rearranged TCR beta chain sequences were amplified with the hsTCRB Kit following the manufacturer's protocol. An Illumina MiSeq was used to sequence the TCRB libraries. The authors' analysis ran thus. Demultiplexing, trimming and gene mapping were performed with the kit vendor's proprietary platform. Imported from immuneACCESS, the table was reduced by TCRdb to in-frame sequences with V and J called. These copies leave out some clones; in studies compared against another copy, an unresolved V gene accounts for under half, and the cause of the remainder is not known. The V and J calls and clone size were taken over from that table, and D and trimming were inferred from the DNA. This sample gives just over 80,000 clones in total; 85% of them show up just once. The ten largest account for roughly 2.2% of the sample.

Here is what the overall study found, with its caveats: Changes in the top peripheral T cell clonotypes picked up by TCRB sequencing did not appear to be linked to pseudoprogression. The authors stated that sample limitations prevented analyses of patient blood samples from being reproduced. Immune responses induced by the vaccine were seen in around 93% of patients across multiple MHC alleles. Availability determined which PBMC samples were chosen for TCRB deep sequencing.

The chain employs TRBV27 and TRBJ1-4; TRBD1 is perhaps the D gene, given 5 matching bases. The source was PBMCs, collected from a glioma patient whose treatment included an IDH1 peptide vaccine. The TCR was taken from a man aged 25 to 40 with glioma. Some clones in this sample may be carry-over from other donors' samples. The bases are TGTGCCAGCAGTTTATCTGCGCAGGGTGGGTCTAATGAAAAACTGTTTTTT. This encodes CASSLSAQGGSNEKLFF.